The entry below describes one TCR beta chain. Its antigen is unknown. This entry comes from a study of cytomegalovirus exposure and HLA in healthy donors. At the level of the study: There were about 85 million unique TCRs (from HLA-typed donors) in an early data release.

This PCR relied on a set of 60 Vbeta primers and 13 Jbeta primers. The data were produced by immunoSEQ multiplex PCR, yet TCRdb's version contains in-frame clones alone and is incomplete. The sample contains under 130,000 clones, around 77% of which appear only once. Overall study results and limits: For most subjects, TCR beta sequences were reported to predict HLA-A and HLA-B alleles with accuracy. The authors listed around 150 TCR beta chains as cytomegalovirus-associated.

The sample comprised PBMCs. This TCR was sampled from a man over 45 in good health and CMV-seropositive.

The CDR3 sequence is CASGPLLAGDSYNEQFF. The CDR3 region has the DNA TGTGCCAGCGGACCCCTCTTAGCGGGAGACTCCTACAATGAGCAGTTCTTC. This chain connects TRBV14 to TRBJ2-1; 9 bases line up with TRBD2. The ends lost 8 bases at V and 0 bases at J; junction bases unmatched: 11. The CDR3 is 17 amino acids. CDR1 is SGHDN and CDR2 is FVKESK in the germline V gene.